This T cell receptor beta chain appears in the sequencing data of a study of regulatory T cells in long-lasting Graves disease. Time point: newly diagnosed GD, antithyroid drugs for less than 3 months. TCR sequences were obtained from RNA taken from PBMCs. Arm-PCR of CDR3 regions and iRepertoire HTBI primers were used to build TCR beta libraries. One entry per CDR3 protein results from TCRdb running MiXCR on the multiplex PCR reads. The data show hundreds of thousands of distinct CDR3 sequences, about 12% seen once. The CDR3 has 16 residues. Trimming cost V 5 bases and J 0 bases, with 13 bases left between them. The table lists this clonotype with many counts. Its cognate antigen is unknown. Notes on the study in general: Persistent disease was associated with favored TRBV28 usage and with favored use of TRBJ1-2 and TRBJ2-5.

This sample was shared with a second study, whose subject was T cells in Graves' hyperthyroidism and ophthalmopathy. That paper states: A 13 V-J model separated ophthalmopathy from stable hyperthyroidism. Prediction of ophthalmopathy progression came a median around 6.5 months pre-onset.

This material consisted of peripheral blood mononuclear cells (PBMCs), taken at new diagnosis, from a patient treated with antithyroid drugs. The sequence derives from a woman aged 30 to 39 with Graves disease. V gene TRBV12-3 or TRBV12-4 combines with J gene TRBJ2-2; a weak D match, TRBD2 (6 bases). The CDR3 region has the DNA TGTGCCAGCAGTACCTCGTCGGGGGCGAACACCGGGGAGCTGTTTTTT. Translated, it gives CASSTSSGANTGELFF.